A selection of T cell receptor beta chains follows, all from one sample in a study of blood T cell repertoires in COVID-19. Repertoires were generated with immunoSEQ multiplex PCR, while TCRdb's copy carries only in-frame clones and drops some. The table records about 300,000 clones, around 89% of them present only once. The specimen sequenced was peripheral blood. These receptors originate from a woman aged 30 to 39 who had recovered from COVID-19. Both conserved end residues are part of each CDR3. A D gene is named only where the DNA matches it firmly. Some rows mark clone size as missing; the rest say once, few, many or name a class of expanded clone.

CDR3nt | CDR3aa | d_gene | v_gene | abundance | j_gene | len
TGTGCCAGTAGTATAGCCAACGGGAACTATGGCTACACCTTC | CASSIANGNYGYTF | - | TRBV19 | - | TRBJ1-2 | 14
TGCGCCAGCACACGCAGGGGCGCCGACTCCTATGGCTACACCTTC | CASTRRGADSYGYTF | - | TRBV23-1 | - | TRBJ1-2 | 15
TGTGCCAGCAGTTTGAGGGCCGTGGACGCTACGCAGTATTTT | CASSLRAVDATQYF | - | TRBV27 | few | TRBJ2-3 | 14
TGTGCCAGCAGTGAAGTACGGCGGCTCCGGCCCCTCTTTGGCTACACCTTC | CASSEVRRLRPLFGYTF | - | TRBV6-1 | - | TRBJ1-2 | 17
TGTGCCAGCAGCTTGGACAGGGGAAATGAGCAGTTCTTC | CASSLDRGNEQFF | TRBD1 | TRBV5-4 | few | TRBJ2-1 | 13
TGTGCCAGCAGTGAGAGGGACAGCTATAGCAATCAGCCCCAGCATTTT | CASSERDSYSNQPQHF | TRBD1 | TRBV6-1 | - | TRBJ1-5 | 16
TGCAGCGTCCCCTCCCCAGGGGGTGATGAAAAACTGTTTTTT | CSVPSPGGDEKLFF | TRBD1 | TRBV29-1 | - | TRBJ1-4 | 14
TGCGCCAGCAGTCAGGGACAGCGTTCGGGCTACACCTTC | CASSQGQRSGYTF | TRBD1 | TRBV10-2 | few | TRBJ1-2 | 13
TGCGCCAGCAGCCAAGTGGCAGGGATGAACACTGAAGCTTTCTTT | CASSQVAGMNTEAFF | - | TRBV4-1 | - | TRBJ1-1 | 15
TGTGCCAGCAGCTTGGATACAGGGGAGGACACCGGGGAGCTGTTTTTT | CASSLDTGEDTGELFF | - | TRBV5-4 | - | TRBJ2-2 | 16
TGCGCCAGCAGCGTTGAACCGGGACTAGTAAATGAGCAGTTCTTC | CASSVEPGLVNEQFF | TRBD2 | TRBV5-1 | - | TRBJ2-1 | 15
TGCGCCAGCAGCGTGGGCGCGGTGAGTTTTGGTCCGGGACAGAAATATGGCTACACCTTC | CASSVGAVSFGPGQKYGYTF | TRBD1 | TRBV5-1 | - | TRBJ1-2 | 20
TGTGCCAGCACCCCGGTCCCGGGAGGCGAGCAGTACTTC | CASTPVPGGEQYF | TRBD2 | TRBV5-5 | - | TRBJ2-7 | 13
TGCGCCAGCACCTTTGAAGGACAGGGTCTAACTGAAGCTTTCTTT | CASTFEGQGLTEAFF | TRBD1 | TRBV5-1 | - | TRBJ1-1 | 15
TGTGCCAGCAGTGAAGCGGGAAGACAGGGAGAGACCCAGTACTTC | CASSEAGRQGETQYF | - | TRBV25-1 | once | TRBJ2-5 | 15
TGTGCCAGCAGTCAGGTGATCAATGAAAAACTGTTTTTT | CASSQVINEKLFF | - | TRBV12-3/TRBV12-4 | - | TRBJ1-4 | 13
TGTGCCAGCAGCAGACTAGCGGGGCGAGATACGCAGTATTTT | CASSRLAGRDTQYF | TRBD2 | TRBV7-3 | - | TRBJ2-3 | 14
TGCGCCAGCAGCTTGGAGGGGACTGGGGCCAACGTCCTGACTTTC | CASSLEGTGANVLTF | - | TRBV5-1 | - | TRBJ2-6 | 15
TGTGCCAGCAGAGGGGGACAGGGTGGGAATCAGCCCCAGCATTTT | CASRGGQGGNQPQHF | TRBD1 | TRBV2 | - | TRBJ1-5 | 15
TGTGCCAGTAGGGGGGGGAGTTATAATTCACCCCTCCACTTT | CASRGGSYNSPLHF | - | TRBV19 | - | TRBJ1-6 | 14
TGTGCCAGCAGCCAAGGACCCTCCGGGGTTAACAATGAGCAGTTCTTC | CASSQGPSGVNNEQFF | - | TRBV3-1/TRBV3-2 | - | TRBJ2-1 | 16
TGTGCCAGCAGCACGAACCCAGGGACTGAAGCTTTCTTT | CASSTNPGTEAFF | - | TRBV5-6 | - | TRBJ1-1 | 13
TGTGCCAGCAGTCGGGACAGGAACACTGAAGCTTTCTTT | CASSRDRNTEAFF | TRBD1 | TRBV7-3 | once | TRBJ1-1 | 13
TGTGCCATCAGTGGCAGCCGGGGTGAGCAGTTCTTC | CAISGSRGEQFF | - | TRBV10-3 | - | TRBJ2-1 | 12
TGTGCCAGCAAACCCGGACAGGGGTATGGCTACACCTTC | CASKPGQGYGYTF | TRBD1 | TRBV28 | - | TRBJ1-2 | 13
TGTGCCAGCAGTTACGGTCCAGGGTTTGGGACCCAGTACTTC | CASSYGPGFGTQYF | - | TRBV6-2/TRBV6-3 | - | TRBJ2-5 | 14
TGTGCCAGTACTCCTTGGAAAGGGACAGTCCCTACTGAAGCTTTCTTT | CASTPWKGTVPTEAFF | TRBD1 | TRBV19 | - | TRBJ1-1 | 16
TGTGCCAGCAGTGATGATTCGTCAGCGGTGGGCTACACCTTC | CASSDDSSAVGYTF | - | TRBV2 | - | TRBJ1-2 | 14
TGTGCCAGCAGCCAACTCAGCGGGGCAAATTACAATGAGCAGTTCTTC | CASSQLSGANYNEQFF | TRBD2 | TRBV4-2 | - | TRBJ2-1 | 16
TGCGCCAGCAGCTTGCAGGGCCTTGGTAATCAGCCCCAGCATTTT | CASSLQGLGNQPQHF | - | TRBV5-1 | once | TRBJ1-5 | 15
TGTGCCAGCAGCCAAGAAAAGGTAGCGGGGCTTTTAGCGCAGTATTTT | CASSQEKVAGLLAQYF | TRBD2 | TRBV4-2 | - | TRBJ2-3 | 16
TGTGCCAGCAGCCCGGGGGCGGGGGGCACAGATACGCAGTATTTT | CASSPGAGGTDTQYF | - | TRBV5-4 | - | TRBJ2-3 | 15
TGTGCCAGCAGCTTAGAGGGAGGTCATCGGAGAAACTATGGCTACACCTTC | CASSLEGGHRRNYGYTF | - | TRBV7-9 | - | TRBJ1-2 | 17
TGTGCCAGCAGTCCCGACATAAATGAAAAACTGTTTTTT | CASSPDINEKLFF | - | TRBV2 | - | TRBJ1-4 | 13
- | CASSWGQGAGTF | - | TRBV28 | once | TRBJ1-2 | 12
TGCGCCAGCAGCTTGGTAGCGGGAGGGATGGGCACAGATACGCAGTATTTT | CASSLVAGGMGTDTQYF | TRBD2 | TRBV5-1 | - | TRBJ2-3 | 17
TGTGCCAGCAGTCAAACGGGATCCGACAATGAGCAGTTCTTC | CASSQTGSDNEQFF | - | TRBV28 | - | TRBJ2-1 | 14
TGTGCCAGCAGCTCCCGGGGGGGGACAGGGGTGGTGTTCGGGCAGTACTTC | CASSSRGGTGVVFGQYF | TRBD1 | TRBV7-2 | - | TRBJ2-7 | 17
TGCGCCAGCAGCCAAGAGCGCCGCGGGGAGCTGTTTTTT | CASSQERRGELFF | - | TRBV4-3 | - | TRBJ2-2 | 13
TGTGCCACCAGTGATTCGACAGCTGACTACGAGCAGTACTTC | CATSDSTADYEQYF | - | TRBV24-1 | - | TRBJ2-7 | 14
TGTGCCAGCAGCTTATTTGGGGACAGGGCCTCATATGGCTACACCTTC | CASSLFGDRASYGYTF | TRBD1 | TRBV7-2 | - | TRBJ1-2 | 16
TGTGCCAGCAGCTCTTATGGCAATCAGCCCCAGCATTTT | CASSSYGNQPQHF | - | TRBV12-3/TRBV12-4 | - | TRBJ1-5 | 13
TGTGCCAGCAGTTTATTCGCAGGGGCGATATCTGGGGCCAACGTCCTGACTTTC | CASSLFAGAISGANVLTF | - | TRBV27 | - | TRBJ2-6 | 18
TGTGCCAGCAGCAATCCACAGGGCCTATATAATTCACCCCTCCACTTT | CASSNPQGLYNSPLHF | - | TRBV27 | few | TRBJ1-6 | 16
TGTGCCTGGAGTCCCGGTATCTCTGGGGCCAACGTCCTGACTTTC | CAWSPGISGANVLTF | - | TRBV30 | - | TRBJ2-6 | 15
TGTGCCAGCAGTTTATATCCAGGGAGGTACGAGCAGTACTTC | CASSLYPGRYEQYF | - | TRBV27 | - | TRBJ2-7 | 14
TGTGCCAGCAGCCCGACAATAAACAGGGCGAACACCGGGGAGCTGTTTTTT | CASSPTINRANTGELFF | - | TRBV5-6 | - | TRBJ2-2 | 17
TGTGCCACCAGCAGCCCACGCCAGGTCGGAGCTTTCTTT | CATSSPRQVGAFF | - | TRBV15 | - | TRBJ1-1 | 13
TGTGCCAGCAGCTTGGGGGGCCGGTCCTATGAGCAGTTCTTC | CASSLGGRSYEQFF | - | TRBV5-6 | - | TRBJ2-1 | 14
TGTGCCAGCGGTCGGGGGAGCTCCTACGAGCAGTACTTC | CASGRGSSYEQYF | - | TRBV28 | - | TRBJ2-7 | 13
TGTGCCAGCAGCCCGGGGTGGGGCAATCAGCCCCAGCATTTT | CASSPGWGNQPQHF | - | TRBV28 | - | TRBJ1-5 | 14
TGTGCCAGTAAAGAACGGTACTCTGGGGCCAACGTCCTGACTTTC | CASKERYSGANVLTF | - | TRBV19 | - | TRBJ2-6 | 15